Shown below are 24 T cell receptor beta chains from a single sample sequenced in a study of glioma-infiltrating T cells after dendritic cell vaccination. Method: immunoSEQ multiplex PCR; TCRdb's copy keeps in-frame clones and lacks some. The sample holds some 70,000 clones, 75% to 85% seen once. The starting material was blood, obtained before dendritic cell vaccination. The receptors were sampled from a human donor with glioblastoma.

The chain joins TRBV6-6 to TRBJ1-1; 7 nucleotides align to TRBD1. CDR1 and CDR2 (germline): MNHNY, SVGAGI (reference sequence). V lost 5 bases and J lost 1; bases outside the gene matches: 4. CDR3 length: 14 residues. CDR3 nucleotide sequence: TGTGCCAGCAGTCCCCCAGGGGGGAACACTGAAGCTTTCTTT. This sequence encodes CASSPPGGNTEAFF.

This chain joins TRBV11-2 and TRBJ2-7, with 8 bases matching TRBD1. CDR3 size: 13 residues. Germline V gene lookup returns CDR1 SGHAT and CDR2 FQNNGV. Trimming at V came to 4 bases and at J to 7 bases, leaving 6 bases not matched to a gene. The CDR3 nucleotides are TGTGCCAGCAGCTCCCGGACAGGGTTTGAGCAGTACTTC. Protein product: CASSSRTGFEQYF.

CDR3 residues: CSVGLMTGWNKNEQFF. The DNA of the CDR3 is TGCAGCGTTGGCTTAATGACAGGGTGGAATAAAAATGAGCAGTTCTTC. The rearrangement links TRBV29-1 to TRBJ2-1; TRBD1 aligns across 7 bases. V shed 4 bases and J 7 bases; nucleotides not matched to a gene: 16. This CDR3 region has 16 residues. In germline, CDR1 is SQVTM, CDR2 ANQGSEA.

The V gene is TRBV7-9, the J gene TRBJ2-3; D is possibly TRBD2 (6 bases). Germline loops: CDR1 SEHNR, CDR2 FQNEAQ (reference sequence). V was trimmed by 5 bases and J by 5 bases, leaving 11 bases between them. The CDR3 loop spans 13 amino acids. The CDR3 DNA reads TGTGCCAGCAGCATGACTAGGGTAGATACGCAGTATTTT. This translates into CASSMTRVDTQYF.

The gene calls are TRBV2 and TRBJ2-5, with 10 positions matching TRBD1. V gave up 2 bases and J gave up 3 bases; unmatched junction bases: 12. Germline lookup yields CDR1 SNHLY and CDR2 FYNNEI. The length of the CDR3 is 18 residues. CDR3 protein: CASSERRTGQGGEETQYF. The CDR3 coding sequence is TGTGCCAGCAGTGAAAGACGAACTGGACAGGGGGGGGAAGAGACCCAGTACTTC.

J is TRBJ1-6 and V is TRBV7-2; tentatively, D is TRBD1 (5 bases). There are 13 residues in the CDR3. In germline, CDR1 is SGHTA, CDR2 FQGNSA. Trimming removed 7 bases at V and 7 bases at J, with 11 bases between. The chain's CDR3 is CASTGFVNSPLHF. CDR3 DNA sequence: TGTGCCAGCACAGGGTTTGTCAATTCACCCCTCCACTTT.

V usage is TRBV18 and J usage is TRBJ1-4, with 7 bases lining up with TRBD1. Losses at the gene ends were 4 bases for V and 8 bases for J; bases not matched to a gene: 19. Germline V gene sequence: CDR1 KGHSH, CDR2 LQKENI. This CDR3 is built from 18 residues. The CDR3 DNA follows: TGTGCCAGCTCACAACTTTCGTTCAGACAGGGAGGTCGGGAAAAACTGTTTTTT. This translates into CASSQLSFRQGGREKLFF.

V and J are TRBV5-1 and TRBJ2-1, with 12 nucleotides matching TRBD2. Germline assignment: CDR1 SGHRS and CDR2 YFSETQ. There are 17 residues in the CDR3. The ends lost 0 bases at V and 7 bases at J; junction bases unmatched: 8. In nucleotides, the CDR3 is TGCGCCAGCAGCTTGGCCCCTAGCGGGGGGGCCGGGAATGAGCAGTTCTTC. Its translation: CASSLAPSGGAGNEQFF.

This rearrangement joins TRBV5-1 to TRBJ2-1; 7 bases map to TRBD1. CDR1 is SGHRS, CDR2 YFSETQ, per germline. This CDR3 is 18 amino acids long. Germline trimming cut 0 bases from V and 8 bases from J; bases unmatched to any gene: 17. CDR3 in DNA: TGCGCCAGCAGCTTGGCCTCCCCGGCGACAGGGATTAACTATGAGCAGTTCTTC. Encoded protein: CASSLASPATGINYEQFF.

As to this clone: Other DNA sequences of this sample code for an identical CDR3. J is TRBJ1-2 and V is TRBV20-1, with unresolved D. The germline V and J ends were trimmed by 5 bases and 1 base, with 5 bases remaining between them. The V gene's germline CDR1 is DFQATT and CDR2 SNEGSKA (reference sequence). CDR3 size: 11 residues. For the CDR3, the DNA is TGCAGTGCTTCAGATAACTATGGCTACACCTTC. Residues: CSASDNYGYTF.

The chain carries TRBV28 and TRBJ1-2; 8 bases match TRBD1. The CDR3 has 16 residues. J was trimmed by 4 bases and V by 5 bases; bases with no gene match: 12. Germline-derived CDR1 and CDR2 are MDHEN and SYDVKM. CDR3 sequence reads: CASSPGTRGRFYGYTF. The CDR3 region has the DNA TGTGCCAGCAGTCCAGGGACCAGGGGGCGCTTCTATGGCTACACCTTC.

The table lists this clone with a few counts. The chain carries TRBV7-2 and TRBJ1-2; TRBD1 agrees at 9 bases. CDR1 SGHTA and CDR2 FQGNSA come from the germline V gene. The CDR3 runs to 13 residues. The trim removed 5 bases at V and 13 bases at J, leaving 11 bases unmatched. CDR3 sequence reads: CASSRGTGPGRTF. CDR3 sequence (DNA): TGTGCCAGCAGCAGAGGGACAGGGCCCGGCCGCACCTTC. The full variable domain, completed using reference TRBV7-2 and TRBJ1-2, is GAGVSQSPSNKVTEKGKDVELRCDPISGHTALYWYRQSLGQGLEFLIYFQGNSAPDKSGLPSDRFSAERTGGSVSTLTIQRTQQEDSAVYLCASSRGTGPGRTFGSGTRLTVV.

Turning to this clone: This sample includes further DNA sequences coding for the same CDR3. This chain joins TRBV6-1 and TRBJ1-5; D call uncertain. Germline values: CDR1 MNHNS, CDR2 SASEGT. The V gene lost 6 bases and the J gene lost 2 bases, with 8 bases spanning the gap. This CDR3 is built from 13 residues. The CDR3 is CASSPRGNQPQHF. In DNA form, the CDR3 reads TGTGCCAGCAGCCCAAGAGGCAATCAGCCCCAGCATTTT.

This chain connects TRBV5-1 to TRBJ2-3; D remains unclear. V lost 4 bases and J lost 6, with 12 bases in between. The CDR3 totals 13 residues. Looked up from germline, CDR1 is SGHRS and CDR2 is YFSETQ. As DNA, the CDR3 is TGCGCCAGCAGCGCCGGCAACGGGGATACGCAGTATTTT. Encoded protein: CASSAGNGDTQYF.

The chain uses TRBV5-1 and TRBJ2-3, with 7 bases lining up with TRBD1. V lost 0 bases and J lost 6; bases outside the gene matches: 10. The germline V gene has CDR1 SGHRS and CDR2 YFSETQ. There are 16 residues in the CDR3. CDR3 sequence: CASSLGTGITQDTQYF. In DNA form, the CDR3 reads TGCGCCAGCAGCTTGGGGACAGGAATTACACAGGATACGCAGTATTTT.

The chain recombines TRBV18 with TRBJ1-2, with 7 bases matching TRBD1. This CDR3 is 14 amino acids long. CDR1 is KGHSH, CDR2 LQKENI, per germline. The V segment lost 6 bases and the J segment 0 bases; nucleotides outside the gene matches: 4. Written as DNA, the CDR3 is TGTGCCAGCTCCGGGGACAGTTCTAACTATGGCTACACCTTC. Its protein is CASSGDSSNYGYTF.

V usage is TRBV28 and J usage is TRBJ2-2; D is perhaps TRBD1 (5 bases). The CDR3 contains 17 residues. V gave up 6 bases and J gave up 2 bases, with 19 bases separating them. The V gene's germline CDR1 is MDHEN and CDR2 SYDVKM. Here the CDR3 reads CASRPWKGQANTGELFF. The CDR3 DNA sequence: TGTGCCAGCAGGCCATGGAAGGGGCAGGCCAACACCGGGGAGCTGTTTTTT.

The rearrangement joins TRBV7-6 to TRBJ1-1, with a weak D call TRBD1 (5 bases). The V end was cut by 6 bases, the J end by 5 bases, with 16 bases between. In germline, CDR1 is SGHVS, CDR2 FNYEAQ. CDR3 length: 14 amino acids. DNA of the CDR3: TGTGCCAGCAGTTACAGGCAATGGGCGACTGAAGCTTTCTTT. This translates into CASSYRQWATEAFF. Full variable domain (missing parts from reference TRBV7-6 and TRBJ1-1): GAGVSQSPRYKVTKRGQDVALRCDPISGHVSLYWYRQALGQGPEFLTYFNYEAQQDKSGLPNDRFSAERPEGSISTLTIQRTEQRDSAMYRCASSYRQWATEAFFGQGTRLTVV.

This sequence joins TRBV11-2 and TRBJ2-7, with 9 bases that match TRBD2. CDR3 size: 15 residues. Germline CDR1 is SGHAT and CDR2 is FQNNGV. Trimming removed 5 bases from V and 2 bases from J; junction bases left unmatched: 7. Written as DNA, the CDR3 is TGTGCCAGCAGCACGGGTAGCGGGGGTACCTACGAGCAGTACTTC. This codes for CASSTGSGGTYEQYF.

The V and J genes are TRBV7-8 and TRBJ2-3, with 8 bases lining up with TRBD2. The junction had 8 bases not matched to a gene; V was cut back by 6 bases and J by 3 bases. CDR3 size: 15 residues. CDR1 is SGHVS and CDR2 is FQNEAQ in the germline V gene. DNA for the CDR3: TGTGCCAGCAGACGCAGGTCGGGGGGGACAGATACGCAGTATTTT. Protein: CASRRRSGGTDTQYF.

This chain connects TRBV5-6 to TRBJ2-1; TRBD1 matches at 10 bases. V was pared by 4 bases and J by 4 bases, with 5 bases of the junction left unmatched. Looked up from germline, CDR1 is SGHDT and CDR2 is YYEEEE. The CDR3 is 15 residues long. CDR3 loop: CASSPWTGGYNEQFF. The CDR3 nucleotides read TGTGCCAGCAGCCCGTGGACAGGGGGTTACAATGAGCAGTTCTTC.

The genes are TRBV27 and TRBJ1-6; the match to TRBD1 covers 9 bases. With V trimmed by 4 bases and J by 9 bases, 25 bases remained unmatched. The length of the CDR3 is 21 residues. Germline assignment: CDR1 MNHEY and CDR2 SMNVEV (reference sequence). The CDR3 region is CASSSTWGWWGGTGSSSPLHF. The CDR3 nucleotides read TGTGCCAGCAGTTCCACTTGGGGTTGGTGGGGTGGGACAGGGAGTAGTTCACCCCTCCACTTT.

The chain has TRBV7-8 and TRBJ2-3; tentative D call: TRBD1 (6 bases). V gave up 6 bases and J gave up 4 bases, with 14 bases separating them. The CDR3 spans 14 residues. Germline CDR1 SGHVS, CDR2 FQNEAQ. CDR3 sequence reads: CASRPQGEADTQYF. In nucleotides, the CDR3 is TGTGCCAGCAGACCACAGGGCGAGGCAGATACGCAGTATTTT.

The rearrangement joins TRBV7-9 to TRBJ2-5; D is possibly TRBD1 (6 bases). The CDR3 extends over 16 amino acids. Germline lookup yields CDR1 SEHNR and CDR2 FQNEAQ (reference sequence). V was pared by 1 base and J by 2 bases, with 14 bases between. The CDR3 reads CASSLGIGQTQETQYF. The CDR3 DNA reads TGTGCCAGCAGCTTAGGAATAGGACAGACTCAAGAGACCCAGTACTTC.